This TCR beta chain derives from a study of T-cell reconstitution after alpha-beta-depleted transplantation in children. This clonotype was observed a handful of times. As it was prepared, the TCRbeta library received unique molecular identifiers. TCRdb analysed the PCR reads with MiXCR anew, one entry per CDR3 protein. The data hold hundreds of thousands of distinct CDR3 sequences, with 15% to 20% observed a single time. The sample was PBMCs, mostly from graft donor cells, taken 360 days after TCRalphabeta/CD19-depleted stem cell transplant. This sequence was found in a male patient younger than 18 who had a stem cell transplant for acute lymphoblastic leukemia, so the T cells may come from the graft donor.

In DNA form, the CDR3 reads TGTGCCTCAAAAGCGGGAGCGTCCTACAATGAGCAGTTCTTC. Its protein is CASKAGASYNEQFF. J is TRBJ2-1 and V is TRBV24-1; the match to TRBD2 covers 8 bases. The junction had 7 bases not matched to a gene; V was cut back by 12 bases and J by 1 base. The CDR3 consists of 14 residues. Germline CDR1 reads KGHDR; CDR2 reads SFDVKD.